The T cell receptor beta chain described here comes from a study of OX40 agonist ivuxolimab in advanced cancers. Study at large: Patients were treated with ivuxolimab, an agonistic anti-OX40 (CD134) antibody. General study findings and limits: Clonal expansion from baseline to week 6 occurred in both CD4+ and CD8+ T cells. Relative to CD4+, CD8+ T cells held more expanded clones on average.

Sequencing was performed with immunoSEQ multiplex PCR; in TCRdb, only in-frame clones are kept and a portion is missing. The sample carries approximately 65,000 clones, 80% to 90% recorded once. Remarks on this clone: Its specificity is not known.

The V end was cut by 5 bases, the J end by 6 bases, with 14 bases between. In germline, CDR1 is SGHTA, CDR2 FQGNSA. The CDR3 has 14 amino acids. With baseline, cycle 4 day 1, and cycle 7 day 1 as timepoints, blood was sampled. The receptor comes from an adult with an advanced solid tumor such as melanoma, head and neck, liver or kidney cancer. Source: CD4+ or CD8+ T cells sorted from blood, taken in a trial of the OX40 agonist ivuxolimab. The chain joins TRBV7-2 to TRBJ2-1; D is unresolved. CDR3 in amino acids: CASSGRPNSNEQFF. Written as DNA, the CDR3 is TGTGCCAGCAGCGGGCGGCCGAACAGCAATGAGCAGTTCTTC.